One and the same sample provided the 24 T cell receptor beta chains below, sequenced in a study of CD8+CD57+ T cells in acquired aplastic anemia (dated by TCRdb to the late 2010s). The patients picked for sequencing were ones in whom flow cytometry had shown an expansion of CD8+CD57+ cells. TCRdb lists the instrument as Illumina HiSeq 2000. TCR beta VDJ combination and CDR3 sequence profiling used genomic DNA as the template. TCRdb trimmed the raw reads at Q25, called clones with MiXCR and kept productive beta chains. CDR3 protein sequences are deduplicated, and each keeps its most common genes and DNA. The sample table shows approximately 300,000 distinct CDR3 sequences, and roughly 53% are seen once. The ten biggest clones cover around 1.2% of the sample. Sequencing was done on a sample of sorted CD4+, CD8+, or CD8+CD57+ T cells (not recorded which) from PBMCs. The receptor source for this set is a human donor with aplastic anemia.

As to this clonotype: The junction does not match germline at one end; this may be a read error. The chain links TRBV7-2 to TRBJ1-1; D gene ambiguous. The germline gives CDR1 SGHTA, CDR2 FQGNSA. This CDR3 is built from 16 residues. The CDR3 reads CASSESQFRVNTGAFF. The CDR3 nucleotides are TGTGCCAGCAGTGAATCCCAATTTCGAGTGAACACTGGAGCTTTCTTT. Combining the CDR3 with reference TRBV7-2 and TRBJ1-1 gives the whole variable domain GAGVSQSPSNKVTEKGKDVELRCDPISGHTALYWYRQSLGQGLEFLIYFQGNSAPDKSGLPSDRFSAERTGGSVSTLTIQRTQQEDSAVYLCASSESQFRVNTGAFFGQGTRLTVV.

Comments on this clonotype: A much larger clone is a single base away; this may be a read error. The chain carries TRBV6-2 or TRBV6-3 and TRBJ2-3, with 11 bases lining up with TRBD1. Trimming removed 5 bases from V and 3 bases from J; junction bases left unmatched: 10. The CDR3 has 17 amino acids. CDR1 and CDR2 (germline): MNHEY, SVGEGT. The CDR3 DNA reads TGTGCCAGCAGTCGCCCACTGGGACAGGGGGGGACAGATACGCAGTATTTT. Residues: CASSRPLGQGGTDTQYF.

The rearrangement uses TRBV7-8 and TRBJ2-7; 12 bases match TRBD2. The CDR3 consists of 19 residues. Germline V gives CDR1 SGHVS, CDR2 FQNEAQ. The ends lost 5 bases at V and 6 bases at J; junction bases unmatched: 20. The CDR3 nucleotides are TGTGCCAGCAGCCCCGAGACTAGCGGGAGTCTTCGTCTCTTCCCCGAGCAGTACTTC. It is translated as CASSPETSGSLRLFPEQYF. Using reference TRBV7-8 and TRBJ2-7 for the parts outside the CDR3, the full variable domain is GAGVSQSPRYKVAKRGQDVALRCDPISGHVSLFWYQQALGQGPEFLTYFQNEAQLDKSGLPSDRFFAERPEGSVSTLKIQRTQQEDSAVYLCASSPETSGSLRLFPEQYFGPGTRLTVT.

The chain links TRBV10-3 to TRBJ2-1; TRBD2 aligns across 9 bases. The junction had 11 bases not matched to a gene; V was cut back by 10 bases and J by 4 bases. Per the germline V gene, CDR1 is ENHRY and CDR2 is SYGVKD. The length of the CDR3 is 15 residues. Here the CDR3 reads CATNRAREGYNEQFF. For the CDR3, the DNA is TGTGCCACCAATCGGGCGCGGGAGGGGTACAATGAGCAGTTCTTC.

The table lists this clonotype with many counts. This chain uses TRBV19 with TRBJ2-2, with 7 nucleotides matching TRBD1. This CDR3 is built from 16 residues. Losses at the gene ends were 6 bases for V and 6 bases for J; bases not matched to a gene: 13. Germline V gene data show CDR1 as LNHDA and CDR2 as SQIVND (reference sequence). For the CDR3, the DNA is TGTGCCAGTAGGGCCCCTACAGGGGCGGGCGCCGGGGAGCTGTTTTTT. The encoded protein is CASRAPTGAGAGELFF.

This clonotype has ten or more counts. The chain is built from TRBV7-9 and TRBJ1-2; 12 nucleotides agree with TRBD1. The CDR3 covers 16 residues. CDR1 is SEHNR, CDR2 FQNEAQ, per germline (reference sequence). Losses at the gene ends were 4 bases for V and 6 bases for J; bases not matched to a gene: 9. CDR3 sequence reads: CASSSKTGQGADGYTF. CDR3 bases: TGTGCCAGCAGCTCTAAAACGGGACAGGGGGCAGATGGCTACACCTTC.

The J gene is TRBJ2-2, the V gene TRBV5-4; 7 bases align to TRBD2. Germline CDR1 is SGHNT and CDR2 is YYREEE (reference sequence). With 0 bases clipped from V and 1 base from J, the junction kept 3 bases outside the gene matches. This CDR3 is built from 16 residues. CDR3 bases: TGTGCCAGCAGCTTGGAGGCGGGGGAGAACACCGGGGAGCTGTTTTTT. This gives the protein CASSLEAGENTGELFF.

This clonotype came up many times. This chain joins TRBV7-7 and TRBJ2-3; perhaps D is TRBD1 or TRBD2 (5 bases each). There are 13 residues in the CDR3. Germline CDR1 is SSHAT and CDR2 is FNYEAQ (reference sequence). V was cut by 5 bases and J by 3 bases, with 9 bases left in between. The CDR3 is CASSKGPTDTQYF. Written as DNA, the CDR3 is TGTGCCAGCAGCAAGGGACCTACAGATACGCAGTATTTT. The entire variable domain, with the rest obtained from reference TRBV7-7 and TRBJ2-3, is as follows: GAGVSQSPRYKVTKRGQDVTLRCDPISSHATLYWYQQALGQGPEFLTYFNYEAQPDKSGLPSDRFSAERPEGSISTLTIQRTEQRDSAMYRCASSKGPTDTQYFGPGTRLTVL.

With respect to this clonotype: One end of the junction fails to match germline, which may point to a read error. J is TRBJ2-3 and V is TRBV7-8; 7 nucleotides align to TRBD2. The germline V gene encodes CDR1 SGHVS and CDR2 FQNEAQ. CDR3 length equals 15 residues. The CDR3 nucleotides are TGCGCCAGCAGCCTAACTAGCGTCGGGACAGATACGCAGTATTTT. The encoded protein is CASSLTSVGTDTQYF.

The chain uses TRBV9 and TRBJ2-7; D possibly corresponds to TRBD2 (6 bases). Germline V CDR1 and CDR2: SGDLS, YYNGEE. CDR3 length: 14 residues. V dropped 0 bases and J dropped 5 bases, with 12 bases sitting between them. The CDR3 DNA reads TGTGCCAGCAGCGTAGCGGTGGGAGGAAACGAGCAGTACTTC. This codes for CASSVAVGGNEQYF.

This clonotype was observed a handful of times. For the CDR3, the DNA is TGTGCCAGCAGGGCCCTCTCTGGAAACACCATATATTTT. Encoded protein: CASRALSGNTIYF. V is TRBV2 and J is TRBJ1-3; D is unclear. Trimming shortened V by 6 bases and J by 0 bases, and 6 bases separated the two germline ends. Germline V gene lookup returns CDR1 SNHLY and CDR2 FYNNEI. This CDR3 is 13 amino acids long.

On this clonotype itself: Germline and junction disagree at one end, which may indicate a read error. This sequence joins TRBV7-3 and TRBJ2-2; D is ambiguous. Germline V gene sequence: CDR1 SGHTA, CDR2 FQGTGA. This CDR3 has 14 residues. This CDR3 is CASSLDQNTVELFF. The CDR3 nucleotides are TGTGCCAGCAGCTTGGACCAGAACACCGTGGAGCTGTTTTTT. The full variable domain, completed using reference TRBV7-3 and TRBJ2-2, is GAGVSQTPSNKVTEKGKYVELRCDPISGHTALYWYRQSLGQGPEFLIYFQGTGAADDSGLPNDRFFAVRPEGSVSTLKIQRTERGDSAVYLCASSLDQNTVELFFGEGSRLTVL.

The J gene is TRBJ1-1, the V gene TRBV7-9, with TRBD1 as a possible D gene (6 bases). The germline V and J ends were trimmed by 9 bases and 1 base, with 18 bases remaining between them. Germline V lookup: CDR1 SEHNR, CDR2 FQNEAQ (reference sequence). The CDR3 is made up of 15 amino acids. The CDR3 region has the DNA TGTGCCAGTAGCCCCCGGAAGGACAGGAACACTGAAGCTTTCTTT. Its translation is CASSPRKDRNTEAFF.

This clonotype appeared many times. This chain uses TRBV11-2 with TRBJ1-4; TRBD1 matches at 7 bases. This CDR3 has 16 amino acids. Germline assignment: CDR1 SGHAT and CDR2 FQNNGV. Unmatched junction bases numbered 10, after V lost 1 base and J lost 8 bases. Here the CDR3 DNA reads TGTGCCAGCAGCTTAGGGACAGGAGCCGTTAGGGAAAAACTGTTTTTT. This codes for CASSLGTGAVREKLFF.

This clonotype was recorded at least ten times. The CDR3 loop is CASSLLAYSPLHF. For the CDR3, the DNA is TGTGCCAGCAGTTTGCTTGCCTATTCACCCCTCCACTTT. The gene calls are TRBV12-3 or TRBV12-4 and TRBJ1-6; D remains unclear. The V end lost 3 bases, the J end lost 8 bases, and 8 bases lay between the germline ends. The CDR3 runs to 13 residues.

The V and J genes are TRBV12-3 or TRBV12-4 and TRBJ1-6; D remains unclear. V shed 6 bases and J shed 0 bases, with 12 bases lying between them. The CDR3 is 16 residues long. In DNA, the CDR3 is TGTGCCAGCAGCCTTTCCCATAGCTCCTATAATTCACCCCTCCACTTT. The encoded protein is CASSLSHSSYNSPLHF.

The chain carries TRBV9 and TRBJ2-1, with 14 positions matching TRBD2. The length of the CDR3 is 15 residues. V was pared by 3 bases and J by 9 bases, with 5 bases of the junction left unmatched. The V gene's germline CDR1 is SGDLS and CDR2 YYNGEE. The CDR3: CASSGRLAGGGEQFF. The CDR3 region has the DNA TGTGCCAGCAGCGGACGACTAGCGGGAGGGGGTGAGCAGTTCTTC.

This chain uses TRBV19 with TRBJ2-1, with TRBD2 matching 11 bases. The CDR3 loop spans 14 amino acids. The germline V gene has CDR1 LNHDA and CDR2 SQIVND (reference sequence). V lost 5 bases, J lost 6 bases, and 3 bases stayed unmatched. CDR3 loop: CASSLLAGANEQFF. The CDR3 nucleotides read TGTGCCAGTAGTTTACTAGCGGGAGCCAATGAGCAGTTCTTC.

The sample holds many counts of this clonotype. V usage is TRBV6-1 and J usage is TRBJ2-1; 10 bases are a match to TRBD2. This CDR3 has 14 amino acids. CDR1 and CDR2 from the germline V gene are MNHNS and SASEGT. V shed 10 bases, J shed 6 bases, and the junction held 9 bases outside the gene matches. CDR3 coding DNA: TGTGCCATTTCAGCGGGGGGGGTCCCCAATGAGCAGTTCTTC. This gives the protein CAISAGGVPNEQFF.

The CDR3 protein is CASSQTTGPYGYTF. CDR3 nucleotide sequence: TGTGCCAGCAGCCAAACCACAGGCCCCTATGGCTACACCTTC. V and J are TRBV7-8 and TRBJ1-2; perhaps TRBD1 as D (5 bases). The V gene's germline CDR1 is SGHVS and CDR2 FQNEAQ. This CDR3 comprises 14 residues. Trimming removed 5 bases at V and 4 bases at J, with 14 bases between. Full variable domain (missing parts from reference TRBV7-8 and TRBJ1-2): GAGVSQSPRYKVAKRGQDVALRCDPISGHVSLFWYQQALGQGPEFLTYFQNEAQLDKSGLPSDRFFAERPEGSVSTLKIQRTQQEDSAVYLCASSQTTGPYGYTFGSGTRLTVV.

In its sample, this clonotype was seen many times. V gene TRBV12-3 or TRBV12-4 combines with J gene TRBJ2-2; D is uncertain. Trimming cost V 4 bases and J 5 bases, with 11 bases left between them. The CDR3 loop spans 14 amino acids. CDR3 residues: CASSYTTTTGELFF. The CDR3, as DNA: TGTGCCAGCAGTTACACGACCACGACCGGGGAGCTGTTTTTT.

At least ten counts were recorded for this clonotype. J is TRBJ1-2 and V is TRBV2, with D possibly TRBD1 on 6 matching bases. V was cut by 3 bases and J by 7 bases, with 6 bases left in between. The germline gives CDR1 SNHLY, CDR2 FYNNEI. The CDR3 runs 11 residues. Here the CDR3 DNA reads TGTGCCAGCAGTGACAGGGGTGGCTACACCTTC. Translated: CASSDRGGYTF.

Comment on this clonotype: Germline and junction disagree at one end, which may indicate a read error. V gene TRBV5-1 combines with J gene TRBJ2-7; 7 bases line up with TRBD1. There are 14 residues in the CDR3. Germline CDR1 is SGHRS and CDR2 is YFSETQ. The CDR3 DNA reads TGTGCCAGCAGCTTCTACGACAGGGTTGGCGAGCAGTACTTC. Translated, it gives CASSFYDRVGEQYF.

The V call is TRBV25-1, the J call TRBJ1-2; D uncertain. The CDR3 sequence is 16 residues long. Germline values: CDR1 MGHDK, CDR2 SYGVNS. V was shortened by 2 bases and J by 7 bases, with 20 bases between the two germline ends. CDR3 protein: CASSEPSWPTRGGYTF. The CDR3 DNA sequence: TGTGCCAGCAGTGAACCGTCGTGGCCCACCCGAGGTGGCTACACCTTC.